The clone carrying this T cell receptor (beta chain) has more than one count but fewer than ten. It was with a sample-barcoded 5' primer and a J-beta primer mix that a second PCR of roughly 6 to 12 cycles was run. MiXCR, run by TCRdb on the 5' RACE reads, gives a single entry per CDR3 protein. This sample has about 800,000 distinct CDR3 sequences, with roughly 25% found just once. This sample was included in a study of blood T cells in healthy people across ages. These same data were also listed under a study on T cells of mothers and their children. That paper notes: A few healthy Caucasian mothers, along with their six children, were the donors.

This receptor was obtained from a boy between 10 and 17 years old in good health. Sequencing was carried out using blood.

The CDR3 protein is CASSPGTGLEETQYF. The DNA of the CDR3 is TGTGCCAGCTCACCCGGGACAGGTTTGGAGGAGACCCAGTACTTC. The rearrangement joins TRBV18 to TRBJ2-5; 8 positions match TRBD1. The J segment lost 5 bases and the V segment lost 3 bases, leaving 8 bases of the junction unmatched. This CDR3 has 15 amino acids. Germline CDR1 KGHSH, CDR2 LQKENI.